A selection of T cell receptor beta chains follows, all from one sample in a study of shared clonotypes between healthy human individuals. TCRdb keeps only in-frame clones here, not all; method: immunoSEQ multiplex PCR. Among about 1.1 million clones listed, approximately 80% were seen once. What was sequenced was memory CD4+ T cells from PBMCs. These receptors were obtained from a young man in good health. Some clones in this sample may be carry-over from other donors' samples. Each CDR3 is given with its conserved first and last residue. D genes are given only for firm matches. A row's size may be missing; if present it is once, few, many or a size class.

V,J,size,D,CDR3,DNA
TRBV19,TRBJ1-5,-,-,CATSDRSNQPQHF,TGTGCCACATCAGACAGATCCAATCAGCCCCAGCATTTT
TRBV6-6,TRBJ2-1,-,-,CASILDFYNEQFF,TGTGCCAGCATCCTGGACTTTTACAATGAGCAGTTCTTC
TRBV5-3,TRBJ1-1,few,-,CARSLARAGNTEAFF,TGTGCCAGAAGCTTGGCGAGGGCAGGGAACACTGAAGCTTTCTTT
TRBV15,TRBJ1-2,-,-,CATSRDPGADGYTF,TGTGCCACCAGCAGAGATCCAGGGGCGGATGGCTACACCTTC
TRBV30,TRBJ1-1,-,-,CAWIGQSNTEAFF,TGTGCCTGGATTGGTCAGTCAAACACTGAAGCTTTCTTT
TRBV28,TRBJ1-2,-,TRBD1,CASSRTGGWGYTF,TGTGCCAGCAGTCGAACAGGGGGCTGGGGCTACACCTTC
TRBV5-1,TRBJ2-7,-,TRBD2,CASSSPRAGGPVYYEQYF,TGCGCCAGCAGCTCCCCTAGAGCGGGAGGGCCTGTATACTACGAGCAGTACTTC
TRBV9,TRBJ2-7,-,-,CASSVSLVGSAYEQYF,TGTGCCAGCAGCGTCTCCTTAGTGGGATCGGCCTACGAGCAGTACTTC
TRBV11-3,TRBJ1-3,-,-,CASSFSGGNTIYF,TGTGCCAGCAGCTTCTCGGGGGGAAACACCATATATTTT
TRBV7-2,TRBJ2-5,-,-,CASSPANSLGAQYF,TGTGCCAGCAGCCCAGCAAACTCTTTGGGGGCCCAGTACTTC
TRBV28,TRBJ1-1,-,-,CASSLTGTYTEAFF,TGTGCCAGCAGTTTAACAGGGACATACACTGAAGCTTTCTTT
TRBV7-9,TRBJ1-6,-,-,CASSLRRYNSPLHF,TGTGCCAGCAGCTTACGGCGGTATAATTCACCCCTCCACTTT
TRBV30,TRBJ1-2,-,-,CAWSGEGLGNYGYTF,TGTGCCTGGAGTGGGGAAGGACTGGGGAACTATGGCTACACCTTC
TRBV4-1,TRBJ2-7,-,-,CASSQRRQGHEQYF,TGCGCCAGCAGCCAGCGTCGGCAGGGCCACGAGCAGTACTTC
TRBV25-1,TRBJ2-7,-,-,CASSASPGSWSSYEQYF,TGTGCCAGCAGCGCCTCCCCTGGGAGCTGGAGCTCCTACGAGCAGTACTTC
TRBV28,TRBJ2-7,once,-,CASSLRGGRYEQYF,TGTGCCAGCAGTTTAAGGGGGGGACGCTACGAGCAGTACTTC